Presented here are 21 T cell receptor beta chains from one specimen sequenced in a study of identical twins. TCRdb used MiXCR to reprocess the 5' RACE reads, holding one entry per CDR3 protein. The sample lists 250,000 or so distinct CDR3 sequences, 7.5% seen once, with approximately 5.4% in the top ten. This same sample was also taken into another study, of yellow fever vaccine responses in identical twins.

Sequences were obtained from CD8+ T cells sorted from blood. The receptors come from a woman between 18 and 30 years old in good health.

This clonotype was counted ten times or more. The CDR3 nucleotides read TGTGCCAGCAGAACCGGGACAGGGCCTGATGAGCAGTTCTTC. Its protein product is CASRTGTGPDEQFF. V is TRBV6-1 and J is TRBJ2-1, with 9 positions matching TRBD1. CDR3 length: 14 amino acids. The germline V gene has CDR1 MNHNS and CDR2 SASEGT. After removal of 6 bases from V and 8 bases from J, the junction contained 8 bases not matched to a gene.

This chain connects TRBV27 to TRBJ2-7; D may be TRBD1 or TRBD2 (6 bases each). The CDR3 runs to 13 residues. V was trimmed by 8 bases and J by 4 bases, leaving 15 bases between them. Germline V gene sequence: CDR1 MNHEY, CDR2 SMNVEV (reference sequence). CDR3 DNA: TGTGCCAGCGGACCCGGGGGCGGGTACGAGCAGTACGTC. Protein product: CASGPGGGYEQYV.

V is TRBV15 and J is TRBJ2-1; 8 nucleotides match TRBD2. V lost 1 base and J lost 2; bases outside the gene matches: 4. Per the germline V gene, CDR1 is LNHNV and CDR2 is YYDKDF (reference sequence). This CDR3 has 16 amino acids. CDR3 sequence reads: CATSRGAGEPYNEQFF. CDR3 in DNA: TGTGCCACCAGCAGAGGAGCGGGAGAGCCCTACAATGAGCAGTTCTTC.

A few counts support this clonotype. The V call is TRBV3-1, the J call TRBJ2-3, with D possibly matching TRBD1 (6 bases). The CDR3 runs 15 residues. From germline, CDR1 is LGHDT and CDR2 YNNKEL (reference sequence). The V and J ends lost 0 bases and 5 bases respectively, with 12 bases between them. This chain's CDR3 is CASSQELGAGDTQYF. CDR3 coding DNA: TGTGCCAGCAGCCAAGAACTGGGGGCGGGAGATACGCAGTATTTT.

This clonotype was counted many times. The chain links TRBV28 to TRBJ1-6; 7 bases are shared with TRBD1. The length of the CDR3 is 16 residues. CDR1 is MDHEN and CDR2 is SYDVKM in the germline V gene. V trimming: 6 bases; J trimming: 4 bases; junction bases outside the gene matches: 9. The CDR3 nucleotides read TGTGCCAGCAGGCCCGAGCGGACAGGTTATAATTCACCCCTCCACTTT. Its protein is CASRPERTGYNSPLHF.

This clonotype showed up just a few times. The rearrangement links TRBV4-1 to TRBJ2-3, with D uncertain. The CDR3 sequence is 13 residues long. V shed 0 bases and J shed 6 bases, with 7 bases lying between them. Germline V gene lookup returns CDR1 MGHRA and CDR2 YSYEKL. CDR3 residues: CASSQESLDTQYF. The DNA of the CDR3 is TGCGCCAGCAGCCAAGAGAGTCTGGATACGCAGTATTTT.

The chain carries TRBV12-3 or TRBV12-4 and TRBJ2-2; 10 nucleotides line up with TRBD2. V lost 6 bases, J lost 5 bases, and 9 bases stayed unmatched. The CDR3 loop spans 16 amino acids. Here the CDR3 DNA reads TGTGCCAGCAGAAATATAGCGGGAGGACCTACCGGGGAGCTGTTTTTT. Protein: CASRNIAGGPTGELFF.

The gene calls are TRBV27 and TRBJ1-4; D gene uncertain. V was shortened by 4 bases and J by 7 bases, with 13 bases between the two germline ends. This CDR3 spans 14 amino acids. CDR1 MNHEY and CDR2 SMNVEV come from the germline V gene (reference sequence). In nucleotides, the CDR3 is TGTGCCAGCAGTTCTTTCACCTATGGTGAAAAACTGTTTTTT. It translates to CASSSFTYGEKLFF.

This clonotype came up many times. V usage is TRBV12-3 or TRBV12-4 and J usage is TRBJ1-1, with unresolved D. The CDR3 is 10 amino acids. The V end was cut by 6 bases, the J end by 6 bases, with 5 bases between. In DNA form, the CDR3 reads TGTGCCAGCAGGGGCCCTGAAGCTTTCTTT. This sequence encodes CASRGPEAFF.

This chain links TRBV7-8 with TRBJ2-7; 13 nucleotides agree with TRBD2. V was clipped by 2 bases and J by 3 bases; unmatched bases: 10. This CDR3 comprises 18 residues. In germline, CDR1 is SGHVS, CDR2 FQNEAQ. CDR3 sequence: CASSLPAGTSGKYYEQYF. CDR3 DNA: TGTGCCAGCAGCTTACCCGCCGGGACTAGCGGGAAATACTACGAGCAGTACTTC.

This sequence joins TRBV28 and TRBJ2-5; D is undetermined. The V gene's germline CDR1 is MDHEN and CDR2 SYDVKM. Trimming left V 5 bases short and J 5 bases short, with 24 bases between. CDR3 length: 17 amino acids. CDR3: CASSPPFRVARRETQYF. CDR3 nucleotides: TGTGCCAGCAGTCCACCCTTCCGGGTCGCCCGGCGGGAGACCCAGTACTTC.

The V gene is TRBV12-3 or TRBV12-4, the J gene TRBJ1-5; D remains ambiguous. The CDR3 totals 14 residues. V lost 6 bases to trimming and J lost 0 bases, with 9 bases between them. This CDR3 is CASRLTYSNQPQHF. CDR3 DNA: TGTGCCAGCAGACTTACCTATAGCAATCAGCCCCAGCATTTT.

This clonotype was counted ten times or more. This rearrangement joins TRBV4-1 to TRBJ2-3; the D gene could be TRBD1 or TRBD2 (5 bases each). Deletions cut 2 bases from V and 1 base from J, with 13 bases between. The CDR3 consists of 16 residues. Germline CDR1 MGHRA, CDR2 YSYEKL. Here the CDR3 reads CASSQTSGRGTDTQYF. The DNA of the CDR3 is TGCGCCAGCAGCCAAACATCGGGGCGGGGCACAGATACGCAGTATTTT.

The V and J genes are TRBV7-9 and TRBJ2-3, with a tentative D call TRBD1 (7 bases). CDR1 and CDR2 (germline): SEHNR, FQNEAQ (reference sequence). Trimming cost V 5 bases and J 1 base, with 16 bases left between them. The CDR3 is 16 amino acids. The chain's CDR3 is CASSPTDREGTDTQYF. In DNA, the CDR3 is TGTGCCAGCAGCCCAACCGACAGGGAGGGCACAGATACGCAGTATTTT.

The gene calls are TRBV27 and TRBJ1-4, with 10 bases fitting TRBD1. The CDR3 loop spans 18 amino acids. The germline V gene encodes CDR1 MNHEY and CDR2 SMNVEV (reference sequence). Trimming cost V 5 bases and J 5 bases; bases outside gene matches: 14. The CDR3, as DNA: TGTGCCAGCAGTCCGCTCAAGACAGGGGGCATTGAGAATGAAAAACTGTTTTTT. Amino acids: CASSPLKTGGIENEKLFF.

This clonotype was observed many times. The CDR3 protein is CASSWWSEGTGELFF. DNA for the CDR3: TGCGCCAGCAGTTGGTGGTCCGAGGGGACCGGGGAGCTGTTTTTT. The V call is TRBV5-1, the J call TRBJ2-2; possibly TRBD1 or TRBD2 for D (5 bases each). The CDR3 length is 15 residues. Germline V CDR1 and CDR2: SGHRS, YFSETQ. V shed 5 bases and J shed 5 bases, with 16 bases lying between them. Full variable domain (remainder filled in from reference TRBV5-1 and TRBJ2-2): KAGVTQTPRYLIKTRGQQVTLSCSPISGHRSVSWYQQTPGQGLQFLFEYFSETQRNKGNFPGRFSGRQFSNSRSEMNVSTLELGDSALYLCASSWWSEGTGELFFGEGSRLTVL.

V and J are TRBV20-1 and TRBJ2-1; TRBD2 matches at 7 bases. After removal of 1 base from V and 7 bases from J, the junction contained 16 bases not matched to a gene. The germline CDR1 and CDR2 sequences are DFQATT and SNEGSKA (reference sequence). The CDR3 sequence is 17 residues long. The CDR3 protein is CSARVPLAPTRGNEQFF. The CDR3 nucleotides are TGCAGTGCTAGAGTCCCACTAGCGCCCACCCGGGGGAATGAGCAGTTCTTC.

This clonotype was recorded a few times. The chain carries TRBV21-1 and TRBJ2-5; TRBD2 is taken as the D call from the table, unchecked against the DNA. TRBV21-1 is a documented pseudogene. The CDR3 is made up of 17 amino acids. CDR3 DNA: TGTGCCAGCAGCCACACGCGGACTAGCGGGGGGAAAGAGACCCAGTACTTC. It specifies CASSHTRTSGGKETQYF.

CDR3 region: CATSRDWGNNEQFF. For the CDR3, the DNA is TGTGCCACCAGCAGAGATTGGGGGAACAATGAGCAGTTCTTC. This chain joins TRBV15 and TRBJ2-1; tentatively, D is TRBD1 or TRBD2 (5 bases each). CDR1 and CDR2 from the germline V gene are LNHNV and YYDKDF (reference sequence). The CDR3 runs to 14 residues. V lost 0 bases and J lost 5, with 8 bases in between.

Of note for this clonotype: Its ends do not fully match the called genes, so a read error is possible. The chain has TRBV7-2 and TRBJ2-5; D tentatively fits TRBD1 or TRBD2 (7 bases each). From germline, CDR1 is SGHTA and CDR2 FQGNSA. This CDR3 comprises 14 residues. The CDR3 nucleotides are TGTGCCAGCAGCCCAGGGGGGGTTTTGGCACAAGATCTCTTC. This encodes CASSPGGVLAQDLF.

This clonotype was detected a few times. The chain uses TRBV7-8 and TRBJ2-1, with a tentative D call TRBD1 (6 bases). Germline CDR1 and CDR2: SGHVS and FQNEAQ. V lost 1 base and J lost 6, with 10 bases in between. This CDR3 contains 14 residues. The CDR3 here is CASSLVAGVNEQFF. The CDR3 nucleotides read TGTGCCAGCAGCTTAGTCGCAGGGGTCAATGAGCAGTTCTTC.